What follows describes a single T cell receptor (beta chain). The CDR3 covers 15 residues. Germline assignment: CDR1 SGHDN and CDR2 FVKESK. V lost 6 bases and J lost 2, with 11 bases in between. This record comes from a study of cytomegalovirus exposure and HLA in healthy donors. Amplification used 60 Vbeta primers and 13 Jbeta primers. Here immunoSEQ multiplex PCR was the method, and the copy in TCRdb shows in-frame clones only, minus some. The sample lists some 120,000 clones; over 65% were seen once. The sequence was collected from a man under 40 in good health and CMV-seropositive. Sequenced material: PBMCs. This chain links TRBV14 with TRBJ2-6; a possible D gene is TRBD1 (6 bases). Written as DNA, the CDR3 is TGTGCCAGCAGAACTAACAGGGCTGGGGCCAACGTCCTGACTTTC. As protein: CASRTNRAGANVLTF.